This TCR beta chain appears in the sequencing data of a study of cytomegalovirus exposure and HLA in healthy donors (dated by TCRdb to about 2017). About the full investigation: According to an earlier analysis of a few hundred of the donors, about 190 million T cells yielded 90 million to 140 million unique TCR beta sequences and about 280 Gb of sequence data. Roughly 300 gigabases of sequencing data and roughly 80 million unique TCR sequences made up an early release that covered 500 to 650 HLA-typed donors. Of the roughly 400 genotyped donors, approximately 80% fell in the genetic ancestry cluster associated with self-reported Caucasian donors. The study was designed to test whether signatures of past pathogen exposure could be identified by cataloging public T cell receptors. The study used immunosequencing to profile the T cell repertoires of some 600 subjects and linked those repertoires to cytomegalovirus serostatus. Along with the approximately 600-subject first cohort, a separate validation cohort of 120 different subjects was used. To predict cytomegalovirus infection status, the study combined high-throughput TCR immunosequencing, statistical association of individual TCRs with disease status, and machine learning. A later analysis re-analyzed previously published TCR beta repertoires from 600 to 850 donors and added high-resolution HLA genotyping to study TCR occurrence patterns. The later analysis used no new phenotypic data to find candidate immune exposures, relying instead on TCR beta sequences and their occurrence across donors. An earlier analysis of nearly 600 of the donors applied high-throughput TCR beta sequencing to assess whether each TCR beta V gene segment acted as functional or pseudogenic. Donor age, sex, ethnicity and CMV serostatus were collected together with the repertoire data. Genome-wide SNP genotypes for about three fifths of the roughly 670 donors were used in a later genetic analysis, which treated that subset as a discovery cohort. Every repertoire in the discovery cohort had been generated on one and the same sequencing platform. HLA typing covered class I and class II loci at four-digit resolution. The number of typed donors differed by locus: roughly 629-640 for A, B, C, DRB1 and DQB1; some 500 for DQA1; 600 to 610 for DPA1; and around 490 for DPB1. Four to six DR-DQ haplotypes were handled as single units for association and clustering, since linkage in the cohort was strong. Among around 400 genotyped donors of the cohort, an average of approximately 220,000 unique TCR beta nucleotide sequences was sequenced per donor, of which about 20% were non-productive.

Unmatched junction bases come to 9, with V trimmed by 2 bases and J by 3 bases. CDR1 and CDR2 were assigned from the germline V gene as SGHTA and FQGNSA. Its CDR3 holds 17 amino acids, cysteine through phenylalanine. The kept DNA is CDR3 alone, 51 bases in frame from the first base. Receptor amplification or capture employed the immunoSEQ multiplex PCR assay. A mixture of 60 forward primers for TCR Vbeta segments and 13 reverse primers for TCR Jbeta segments was used in the multiplex PCR. A multiplex PCR assay on genomic DNA amplified the CDR3 region of rearranged TCR beta genes. On the Illumina HiSeq System, the amplified TCR beta libraries were sequenced as 87-base-pair reads. In the source study's methods: A later analysis tallied 80 million to 95 million unique TCR beta chains across the 666 repertoires, and some 10 million of those chains were shared by two or more donors. A nearest-neighbor algorithm error-corrected the raw reads and collapsed the reads into unique sequences, merging closely related sequences to remove PCR and sequencing errors. V, D and J gene segments were assigned by aligning CDR3 sequences to IMGT reference sequences. For a sequence to be retained, at least a six-nucleotide match to both a V gene segment and a J gene segment was required. A rearrangement was called productive if the CDR3 had no stop codons and remained in frame with V and J, and every other rearrangement was called non-productive. CDR3 was defined according to IMGT convention as the region running from the second conserved V-encoded cysteine to the conserved J-encoded phenylalanine. The earlier analysis of 450 to 750 of the donors excluded any sequence lacking an unambiguous match to a single V gene segment. In an earlier analysis of several hundred of the donors, a V segment was called functional when productive rearrangements were above 56.7%, and segregating when the standard deviation between donors exceeded 5%. A statistical classification framework was developed to diagnose cytomegalovirus status using the catalog of TCR beta chain sequences. In a later analysis, TCR nucleotide sequences were compared against IMGT/GENE-DB human TR gene sequences so that V and J genes could be assigned. The TCRdist pipeline was used in a later analysis to assign CDR3 sequences and most-parsimonious VDJ recombination scenarios. In a later analysis, each TCR beta chain was defined by its CDR3 amino acid sequence together with its V-gene family, and reads lacking a unique V-gene family were excluded. To address suspected cross-contamination and a sequencing artifact, a later analysis removed approximately 600 highly shared, low-generation-probability nucleotide sequences. A later analysis calculated a clonal expansion index for each public chain from normalized within-repertoire ranks of inferred template counts. A later analysis computed generation probabilities with a VDJ recombination model fitted to out-of-frame rearrangements, and checked the results against IGoR. Hypergeometric tests were used in a later analysis to score TCR-TCR, TCR-HLA and TCR-CMV co-occurrence, with a repertoire-size bias correction applied to the TCR pairs. False discovery rates were estimated in a later analysis by permuting HLA or CMV assignments 20 times. In a later analysis, co-occurring TCRs were grouped using DBSCAN, and TCRdist sequence similarity was added for clustering within HLA-allele-positive subsets. Repertoires with fewer than 30,000 or more than 120,000 public chains were left out of co-occurrence clustering, as were four to six repertoires with anomalous nucleotide sharing. TCRdb stores this immuneACCESS table with in-frame sequences only. Part of the clones is absent; in the studies checked, under half of the shortfall reflects unresolved V genes, and no reason is known for the rest. From that table come the V and J calls and clone size; the DNA was used to work out D and trimming. A total of around 64,000 clones appear in this sample, 70% to 75% of them only once. Of the sample, about 6.8% is held by the ten largest clones.

What the study reported, not specific to this receptor: Linkage disequilibrium might explain the correlated functional status among segregating V segments, but an unknown experimental factor could not be excluded. The sequencing pipeline was judged likely to have produced a cluster of highly shared sequence variants as a technical artifact. In an earlier analysis of about 540 of the donors, most TCR beta V segments were observed in productive rearrangements about 90% or about 30% of the time, broadly matching IMGT annotations. The study listed 164 TCR beta chains as associated with cytomegalovirus. A later genetic analysis associated a missense DCLRE1C variant with V-gene and J-gene trimming of TCR beta chains, and an independent cohort replicated the association. In a later analysis, some 17,000 TCR beta sequences were associated with specific HLA alleles at a false discovery rate of 0.05. Sequencing depth was assumed to be roughly uniform across donors in the presence/absence analyses, though that assumption may not hold. The cohort was sequenced for TCR beta chains only, and without alpha or paired-chain data the features that could be detected were limited. Because counts were too low, 15 to 20 rarely observed V segments, including chromosome 9 orphons, were excluded from the earlier analysis of several hundred of the donors. The authors suggested that the approach could potentially be extended to other disease states and immunological phenotypes. HLA typing was unavailable for some donors at each locus, so association tests used only the typed subset. Compared with equally common non-associated chains, HLA-associated TCR beta chains in a later analysis were more clonally expanded and had lower generation probabilities. When HLA alleles, especially DR and DQ, strongly co-occurred, attributing TCR associations to individual alleles was difficult. The classifier was reported to diagnose cytomegalovirus status with high specificity and sensitivity in both the original cohort and the validation cohort. According to a later analysis, parvovirus B19, influenza, CMV and Epstein-Barr virus appeared linked to several top co-occurrence clusters. Because the 87-base-pair reads could not distinguish some IMGT-functional V segments, including TRBV6-2 and TRBV6-3, those segments were excluded. In a later analysis, TCR association rates were found to vary across HLA loci, with the most associated TCRs seen for DRB1 alleles and the fewest for HLA-C alleles. A further reported finding was that TCR beta sequences accurately predicted the HLA-A and HLA-B alleles for most subjects in the first cohort. In vitro tests confirmed that three of the cytomegalovirus-associated TCR beta chains recognize cytomegalovirus antigens. Most TCR sequences were seen in very few donors, while some public TCRs were found in many individuals. A later genetic analysis reported fewer N-insertions in productive TCRs among donors in an Asian-associated ancestry cluster than the 666-donor mean. Most CMV-associated TCR beta chains appeared to be HLA-restricted in a later analysis, and the HLA associations seemed to be driven largely by CMV exposure. For the cohort, immune exposure information was limited to CMV serostatus.

The cohort consisted of 670 or so healthy bone marrow donors. Cohort members were all nominally healthy when sampled, although unrecorded immune exposures were likely present. The donor was CMV seropositive and was included in the group of 290 or so seropositive cohort members. Each donor provided a peripheral blood sample, and peripheral blood mononuclear cells were used for TCR beta sequencing. Genomic DNA extraction from the blood cell samples was performed with the Qiagen DNeasy Blood Extraction Kit. A remark on this clone: Its binding antigen is unknown. Base qualities are not recorded, but no much larger clone differs from it by a single base.

Sequenced: PBMCs. The receptor was derived from a man under 40 in good health and CMV-seropositive. Recombination linked TRBV7-2 to TRBJ2-3; TRBD1 aligns with 9 central bases. The CDR3 sequence is CASSLRGQGGWTDTQYF. The DNA sequence is as follows: TGTGCCAGCAGCTTACGGGGACAGGGCGGGTGGACAGATACGCAGTATTTT.